The rows below give T cell receptor beta chains drawn from one sample of a study of blood T cells in healthy people across ages. TCRdb redid the calling of the 5' RACE reads with MiXCR, one entry per CDR3 protein. The sample lists 780,000 or so distinct CDR3 sequences; just under 25% were seen once. These data were also reused for a study on T cells of mothers and their children.

Sequenced material: blood. These receptors were obtained from a boy aged 5 to 17 in good health. The CDR3 runs from the conserved cysteine through the conserved F or W. The order of the fields is D gene, J gene, V gene, clone size, CDR3 length, CDR3 DNA, CDR3 protein. The D gene is left open where the match is weak. For some rows the clone size is stated as once, few or many, or as a class when expanded; others skip it.

NA TRBJ1-5 TRBV4-2 few 15 TGTGCCAGCAGCCAACTCTCGATGAGCAATCAGCCCCAGCATTTT CASSQLSMSNQPQHF
NA TRBJ2-2 TRBV11-3 few 17 TGTGCCAGCAGCTTATCGGGTTGGCAGGGTCACACCGGGGAGCTGTTTTTT CASSLSGWQGHTGELFF
NA TRBJ2-7 TRBV29-1 few 11 TGCAGCGTTGTGGAGGCCTACGAGCAGTACTTC CSVVEAYEQYF
TRBD2 TRBJ2-5 TRBV5-1 few 20 TGCGCCAGCAGCTTGGCCGGTAGAGCACGACTAGCCGGGGGACAAGAGACCCAGTACTTC CASSLAGRARLAGGQETQYF
TRBD2 TRBJ2-7 TRBV4-3 few 15 TGCGCCAGCAGCCAAGTACTAGCGGACGACTACGAGCAGTACTTC CASSQVLADDYEQYF
NA TRBJ2-2 TRBV2 NA 12 TGTGCTCGCCGGGGGCGGGCCGGGGAGCTGTTTTTT CARRGRAGELFF
TRBD2 TRBJ2-1 TRBV7-2 many 22 TGTGCCAGCAGCTTAGGCCAGCGGGGGGGCTATCTTTTCGAAACAAAATACAATGAGCAGTTCTTC CASSLGQRGGYLFETKYNEQFF
NA TRBJ2-7 TRBV29-1 few 14 TGCAGCGTTGAGGGACGGGAAAGCTCCTACGAGCAGTACTTC CSVEGRESSYEQYF
TRBD1 TRBJ2-1 TRBV6-5 NA 15 TGTGCCAGCAGTTCGACAGGGACCGGACCCAATGAGCAGTTCTTC CASSSTGTGPNEQFF
TRBD1 TRBJ1-3 TRBV9 NA 15 TGTGCCAGCAGCGCAGGCGACAGGGGTGGAAACACCATATATTTT CASSAGDRGGNTIYF
NA TRBJ2-7 TRBV4-2 few 15 TGTGCCAGCAGCCAAGATAAGGCAGGGCCCTACGAGCAGTACTTC CASSQDKAGPYEQYF
TRBD2 TRBJ2-5 TRBV7-2 NA 15 TGTGCCAGCAGCTTAGCCGGGGGGGCCGAAGAGACCCAGTACTTC CASSLAGGAEETQYF
TRBD1 TRBJ1-1 TRBV7-9 once 13 TGTGCCAGCAGCCCAGGACAGGGGGATGAAGCTTTCTTT CASSPGQGDEAFF
TRBD1 TRBJ1-1 TRBV4-2 few 15 TGTGCCAGCAGCCACAGCGACAGGGAGGCTGCTGAAGCTTTCTTT CASSHSDREAAEAFF
NA TRBJ2-1 TRBV28 few 14 TGTGCCAGCAGTTCCCGGGACGACTACAATGAGCAGTTCTTC CASSSRDDYNEQFF
NA TRBJ2-6 TRBV18 many 18 TGTGCCAGCTCACCGTATATTACCGCCGACTCTGGGGCCAACGTCCTGACTTTC CASSPYITADSGANVLTF
NA TRBJ2-3 TRBV27 NA 15 TGTGCCAGCAGCCACCCCAGCGCAGGCCAGCATACGCAGTATTTT CASSHPSAGQHTQYF
NA TRBJ2-1 TRBV29-1 NA 17 TGCAGCGTTGAAGATCCGGAGGCAGGGTCCTCCTACAATGAGCAGTTCTTC CSVEDPEAGSSYNEQFF
NA TRBJ2-7 TRBV7-6 NA 16 TGTGCCAGCAGCCTAACATCGAAACAGGGCTTTGGCGAGCAGTACTTC CASSLTSKQGFGEQYF
NA TRBJ1-1 TRBV7-9 NA 13 TGTGCCAGCAGCCCCTGGGGTTCCCCTGAAGCTTTCTTT CASSPWGSPEAFF
TRBD1 TRBJ2-7 TRBV29-1 few 13 TGCAGCGTAGAGGGACAGGGCTCGAGAGAGCAGTACTTC CSVEGQGSREQYF
TRBD2 TRBJ2-7 TRBV3-1 NA 15 TGTGCCAGCAGCCTGTCTAGCGGGGCCCTCTACGAGCAGTACTTC CASSLSSGALYEQYF
NA TRBJ2-3 TRBV20-1 NA 13 TGCAGTGCTAGAGATTTGTTGGGAAATACGCAGTATTTT CSARDLLGNTQYF
TRBD1 TRBJ2-2 TRBV7-8 once 16 TGTGCCAGCAGCTTAGAGACAGGGCCCAACACCGGGGAGCTGTTTTTT CASSLETGPNTGELFF
NA TRBJ2-7 TRBV12-3/TRBV12-4 NA 15 TGTGCCAGCAGTGCCGACGGACGCAGGACCTACGAGCAGTACTTC CASSADGRRTYEQYF
TRBD2 TRBJ2-7 TRBV20-1 NA 14 TGCAGTGCTAGGTCTAGCGGAGTCCCCTACGAGCAGTACTTC CSARSSGVPYEQYF
NA TRBJ2-5 TRBV29-1 NA 13 TGCAGCCTCCGGGATTCGCAAACAAAGACCCAGTACTTC CSLRDSQTKTQYF
NA TRBJ2-1 TRBV7-2 NA 16 TGTGCCAGCAGCAACCCTAGATCGCGAGCCCACAATGAGCAGTTCTTC CASSNPRSRAHNEQFF
NA TRBJ1-1 TRBV24-1 many 12 TGTGCCACCAGTGTGGGGAACACTGAAGCTTTCTTT CATSVGNTEAFF
NA TRBJ2-5 TRBV12-5 few 13 TGTGCTAGTGGGCTAGCAGGGTACGAGACCCAGTACTTC CASGLAGYETQYF
TRBD1 TRBJ2-7 TRBV7-6 few 14 TGTGCCAGCAGCGCGTCGGACAGGAACTACGAGCAGTACTTC CASSASDRNYEQYF
NA TRBJ2-4 TRBV7-2 NA 16 TGTGCCAGCAGCCAAAGGGGCTGGGAAGCCAAAAACATTCAGTACTTC CASSQRGWEAKNIQYF
NA TRBJ2-1 TRBV7-9 few 12 TGTGCCAGCAGCCAGGCGGGATTTGAGCAGTTCTTC CASSQAGFEQFF
TRBD1 TRBJ1-6 TRBV20-1 NA 13 TGCAGTGCTAGTACAGGGGAGATCGTATCCCTCCACTTT CSASTGEIVSLHF
NA TRBJ2-1 TRBV11-2 NA 14 TGTGCCAGCAGCTTAGACGGGATCTACGGGGAGCAGTTCTTC CASSLDGIYGEQFF
NA TRBJ2-7 TRBV10-3 few 15 TGTGCCATCAGTGAGTCCGGAGGTGTCAACTACGAGCAGTACTTC CAISESGGVNYEQYF
NA TRBJ1-6 TRBV7-2 few 15 TGTGCCAGCAGCATCAGGGGAGAAGGATGGTCACCCCTCCACTTT CASSIRGEGWSPLHF
NA TRBJ1-1 TRBV5-1 few 14 TGCGCCAGCAGCTTTGATAGCCAGGGCACTGAAGCTTTCTTT CASSFDSQGTEAFF
TRBD2 TRBJ2-5 TRBV4-2 NA 17 TGTGCCAGCAGCCAAGATCGGGCGGGAGGGGTACGGGAGACCCAGTACTTC CASSQDRAGGVRETQYF
TRBD1 TRBJ2-6 TRBV28 NA 18 TGTGCCAGCAGTTCCCCGGGACAGGCCGTCTCTGGGGCCAACGTCCTGACTTTC CASSSPGQAVSGANVLTF
NA TRBJ2-7 TRBV7-2 few 14 TGTGCCAGCAGCTTAGGGACTCGTCCCTACGAGCAGTACTTC CASSLGTRPYEQYF
NA TRBJ1-1 TRBV7-3 NA 13 TGTGCCAGCAGCTTACGACCAGGCGTTGAAGCTTTCTTT CASSLRPGVEAFF
NA TRBJ2-7 TRBV4-1 NA 15 TGCGCCAGCAGCCAAGAACGAGGGGACGCCTACGAGCAGTACTTC CASSQERGDAYEQYF
NA TRBJ2-5 TRBV7-2 NA 16 TGTGCCAGCAGCAAAACCGGGACATCCAACCAAGGGACCCAGTACTTC CASSKTGTSNQGTQYF
NA TRBJ2-3 TRBV20-1 NA 16 TGCAGTGCTAGAGACGCCCCTAAGTTCAGCACAGATACGCAGTATTTT CSARDAPKFSTDTQYF
NA TRBJ1-4 TRBV28 NA 15 TGTGCCAGCAGTTTCTCCGGCCCCGGGAATGAAAAACTGTTTTTT CASSFSGPGNEKLFF
NA TRBJ1-6 TRBV5-1 few 18 TGCGCCAGCAGCCTAGATGGGCGTCGACAGCCACAGATTAATCCCCTCCACTTT CASSLDGRRQPQINPLHF
NA TRBJ1-1 TRBV20-1 NA 14 TGCAGTGGAGGGGAGACAATGATGAACACTGAAGCTTTCTTT CSGGETMMNTEAFF
TRBD2 TRBJ2-5 TRBV7-2 few 14 TGTGCCAGCAGGACTAGCGGGGGGCCAGAGACCCAGTACTTC CASRTSGGPETQYF
NA TRBJ1-2 TRBV28 NA 14 TGTGCCAGCAGTGGGGGGCCCGTGGCCTATGGCTACACCTTC CASSGGPVAYGYTF
NA TRBJ1-4 TRBV28 NA 16 TGTACCAGCACGGACCGAACAACCAACTCGGGGGAAAAACTGTTTTTT CTSTDRTTNSGEKLFF
NA TRBJ1-2 TRBV29-1 few 12 TGCAGCGCTACGGACGGCGGGCACGGCTACACCTTC CSATDGGHGYTF
NA TRBJ2-1 TRBV12-3/TRBV12-4 NA 14 TGTGCCAGCAGTGTCGCGACAGTTTACAATGAGCAGTTCTTC CASSVATVYNEQFF
NA TRBJ2-5 TRBV20-1 NA 12 TGCAATGCTCCTCAGGGGCAAGAGACCCAGTACTTC CNAPQGQETQYF